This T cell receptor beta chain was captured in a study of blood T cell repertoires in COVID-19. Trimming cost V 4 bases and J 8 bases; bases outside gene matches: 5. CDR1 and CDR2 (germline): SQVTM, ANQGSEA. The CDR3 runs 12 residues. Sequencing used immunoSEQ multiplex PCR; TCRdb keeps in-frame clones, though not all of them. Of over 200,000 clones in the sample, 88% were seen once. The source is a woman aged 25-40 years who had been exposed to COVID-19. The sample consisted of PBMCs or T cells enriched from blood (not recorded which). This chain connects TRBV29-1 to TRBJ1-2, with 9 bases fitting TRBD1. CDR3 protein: CSVAQGARGYTF. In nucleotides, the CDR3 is TGCAGCGTTGCACAGGGGGCCAGAGGCTACACCTTC. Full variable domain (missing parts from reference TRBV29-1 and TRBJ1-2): SAVISQKPSRDICQRGTSLTIQCQVDSQVTMMFWYRQQPGQSLTLIATANQGSEATYESGFVIDKFPISRPNLTFSTLTVSNMSPEDSSIYLCSVAQGARGYTFGSGTRLTVV.